What follows is one T cell receptor (beta chain) and its context. This clone was seen only once. No antigen is known for it. Base-call qualities are not available, and no considerably larger clone is one nucleotide away. Genomic DNA was isolated from the sorted cells so that the TCRbeta CDR3 region could be sequenced. TCRbeta CDR3 regions were sequenced using the immunoSEQ Assay. TCRdb provides this immuneACCESS table in a form limited to in-frame rearrangements. Some clones are lacking; in checked studies, under half of them reflect an unresolved V gene, and why the rest are absent is not known. A total of 65,000 to 85,000 clones appear in this sample, 85% to 90% of them only once. Approximately 2.3% of the sample belongs to the ten largest clones. Patients with a history of autoimmune disease or receiving systemic immunosuppression were excluded from the trial. In every dose cohort, peripheral blood was drawn for TCR sequencing at baseline, cycle 4 day 1, and cycle 7 day 1. The samples were drawn from a first-in-human, open-label, multicenter phase I dose-escalation trial of ivuxolimab. Adults with locally advanced or metastatic melanoma, renal cell carcinoma, hepatocellular carcinoma or head and neck squamous cell carcinoma were enrolled in the trial. Before TCR sequencing, CD4+ and CD8+ T cells were separately sorted from peripheral blood.

V and J are truncated by 0 bases and 2 bases respectively, leaving an intervening sequence of 12 bases. CDR1 and CDR2 (SGHNT, YYREEE) derive from the germline V gene (reference sequence). From its cysteine to its phenylalanine, the CDR3 spans 16 amino acids. Kept here is only the CDR3 DNA, which spans 48 bases and is read in frame from base 1. The sample comes from a study of OX40 agonist ivuxolimab in advanced cancers. The study in broad terms: Ivuxolimab was an agonistic, fully human IgG2 monoclonal antibody directed against OX40 (CD134), a costimulatory receptor. The paper covers the monotherapy dose-escalation part of the phase I ivuxolimab trial, which included N of about 50 patients. Intravenous ivuxolimab was administered to patients every 2 weeks at six dose levels: 0.01, 0.1, 0.3, 1.5, 3 and 10 mg/kg. A male proportion of 70% to 90% and a mean age of around 60 years, ranging from 23 to 79, were recorded for the dose-escalation cohort. Peripheral TCRbeta sequencing aimed to test whether ivuxolimab altered TCR sequence diversity and caused clonal T-cell expansion. Prior anti-PD-1, anti-PD-L1 or anti-CTLA-4 therapy was permitted, and checkpoint inhibitors had been received by around 39% of dose-escalation patients. Of the approximately 50 dose-escalation patients, hepatocellular carcinoma was present in roughly 19, melanoma in approximately 15, renal cell carcinoma in 9 and head and neck cancer in 9. Partial responses were achieved by three dose-escalation patients, of whom one had hepatocellular carcinoma and two had cutaneous melanoma. Points the paper makes about the study in general: Antigen specificity was not determined for the clonally expanded peripheral T cells. Clonal expansion of both CD4+ and CD8+ blood T cells was observed from baseline to week 6 at doses 0.1 to 3.0 mg/kg. Partial responders in the 0.1-3.0 mg/kg groups had among the lowest normalized peripheral clonal expansion, especially among CD8+ T cells. After ivuxolimab, more expanded clones were found on average in CD8+ T cells than in CD4+ T cells. Low levels of normalized T-cell clonal expansion were also seen in some nonresponding patients.

The sequences come from CD4+ or CD8+ T cells sorted from blood, collected in a trial of the OX40 agonist ivuxolimab. The TCR originated in an adult with an advanced solid tumor such as melanoma, head and neck, liver or kidney cancer. The sequence links TRBV5-4 to TRBJ2-1; the D element might be TRBD1 or TRBD2, as each aligns at 5 bases. In nucleotides, the sequence is TGTGCCAGCAGCTTGGGGGGCAGGGAGACCTACAATGAGCAGTTCTTC. The encoded protein is CASSLGGRETYNEQFF.